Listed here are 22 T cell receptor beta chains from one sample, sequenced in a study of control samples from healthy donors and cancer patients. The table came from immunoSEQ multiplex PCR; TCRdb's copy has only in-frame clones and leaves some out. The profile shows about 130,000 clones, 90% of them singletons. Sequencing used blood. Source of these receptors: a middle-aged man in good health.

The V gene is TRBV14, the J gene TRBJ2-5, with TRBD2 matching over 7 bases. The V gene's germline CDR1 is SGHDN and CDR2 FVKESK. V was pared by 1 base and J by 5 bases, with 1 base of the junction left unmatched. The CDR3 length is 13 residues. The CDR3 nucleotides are TGTGCCAGCAGCCAAGGCGGGGGTGAGACCCAGTACTTC. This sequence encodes CASSQGGGETQYF.

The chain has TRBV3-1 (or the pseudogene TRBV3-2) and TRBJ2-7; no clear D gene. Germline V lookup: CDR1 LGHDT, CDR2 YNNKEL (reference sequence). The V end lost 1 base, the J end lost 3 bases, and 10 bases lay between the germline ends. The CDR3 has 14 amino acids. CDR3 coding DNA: TGTGCCAGCAGCCAAGGACCATTGAGCTACGAGCAGTACTTC. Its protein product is CASSQGPLSYEQYF.

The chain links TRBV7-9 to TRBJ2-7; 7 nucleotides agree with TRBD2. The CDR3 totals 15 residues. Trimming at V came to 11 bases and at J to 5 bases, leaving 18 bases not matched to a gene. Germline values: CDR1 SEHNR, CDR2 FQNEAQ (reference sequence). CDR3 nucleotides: TGTGCCGGAGCGGCGGGGGAGTCTTTTAGAGACGAGCAGTACTTC. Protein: CAGAAGESFRDEQYF.

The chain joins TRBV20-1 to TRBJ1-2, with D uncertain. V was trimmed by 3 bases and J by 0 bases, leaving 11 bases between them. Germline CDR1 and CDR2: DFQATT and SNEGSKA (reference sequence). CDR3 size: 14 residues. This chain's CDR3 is CSASAGHSNYGYTF. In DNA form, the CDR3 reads TGCAGTGCTAGTGCGGGCCATTCTAACTATGGCTACACCTTC.

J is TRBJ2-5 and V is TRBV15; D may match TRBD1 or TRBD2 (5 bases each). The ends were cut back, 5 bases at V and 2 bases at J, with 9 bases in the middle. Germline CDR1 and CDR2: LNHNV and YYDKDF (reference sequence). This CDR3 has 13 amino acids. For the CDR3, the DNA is TGTGCCACCAGCCGGGGCCCACAAGAGACCCAGTACTTC. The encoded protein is CATSRGPQETQYF.

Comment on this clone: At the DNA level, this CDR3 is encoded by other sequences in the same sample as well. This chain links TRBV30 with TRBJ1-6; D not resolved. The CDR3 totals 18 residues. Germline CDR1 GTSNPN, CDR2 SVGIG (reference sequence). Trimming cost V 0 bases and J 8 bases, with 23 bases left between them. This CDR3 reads CAWSVWRVSGLGDSPLHF. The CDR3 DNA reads TGTGCCTGGAGTGTCTGGAGGGTCAGCGGGCTGGGCGATTCACCCCTCCACTTT.

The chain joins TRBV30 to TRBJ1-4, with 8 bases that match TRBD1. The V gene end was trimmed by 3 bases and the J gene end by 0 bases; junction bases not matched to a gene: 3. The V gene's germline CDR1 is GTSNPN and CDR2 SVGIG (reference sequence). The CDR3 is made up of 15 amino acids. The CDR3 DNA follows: TGTGCCTGGAGCCGACAGGGGACAACTAATGAAAAACTGTTTTTT. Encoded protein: CAWSRQGTTNEKLFF.

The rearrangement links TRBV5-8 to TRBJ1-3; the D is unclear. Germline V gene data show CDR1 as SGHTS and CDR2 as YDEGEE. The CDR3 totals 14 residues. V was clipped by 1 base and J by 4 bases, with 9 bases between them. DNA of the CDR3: TGTGCCAGCAGCTTGATGGCGGACGGAAACACCATATATTTT. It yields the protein CASSLMADGNTIYF.

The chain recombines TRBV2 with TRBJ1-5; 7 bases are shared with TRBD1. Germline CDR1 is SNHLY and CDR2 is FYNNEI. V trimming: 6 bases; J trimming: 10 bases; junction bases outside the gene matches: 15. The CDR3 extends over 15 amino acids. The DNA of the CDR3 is TGTGCCAGCAGACCACGGGACAGTCTTCTTCTTCCCCAGCATTTT. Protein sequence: CASRPRDSLLLPQHF.

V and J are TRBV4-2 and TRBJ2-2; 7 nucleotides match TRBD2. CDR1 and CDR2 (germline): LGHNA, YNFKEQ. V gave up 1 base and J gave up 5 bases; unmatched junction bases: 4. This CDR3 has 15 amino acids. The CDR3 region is CASSQGLAGTGELFF. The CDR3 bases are TGTGCCAGCAGCCAAGGACTAGCAGGAACCGGGGAGCTGTTTTTT.

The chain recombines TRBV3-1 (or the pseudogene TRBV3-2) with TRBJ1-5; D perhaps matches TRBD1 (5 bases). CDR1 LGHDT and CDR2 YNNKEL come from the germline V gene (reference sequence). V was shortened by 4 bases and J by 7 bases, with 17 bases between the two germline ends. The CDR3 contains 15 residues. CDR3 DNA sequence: TGTGCCAGCAGCCGAAAGGGGTTCGAAGAACAGCCCCAGCATTTT. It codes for CASSRKGFEEQPQHF.

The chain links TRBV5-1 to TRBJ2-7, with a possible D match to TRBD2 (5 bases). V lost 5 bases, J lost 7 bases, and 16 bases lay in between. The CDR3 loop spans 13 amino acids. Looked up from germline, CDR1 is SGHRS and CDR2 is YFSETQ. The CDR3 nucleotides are TGCGCCAGCAGTTCTGGCGGGTCGAGAGAGCAGTACTTC. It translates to CASSSGGSREQYF. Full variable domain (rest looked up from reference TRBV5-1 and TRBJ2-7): KAGVTQTPRYLIKTRGQQVTLSCSPISGHRSVSWYQQTPGQGLQFLFEYFSETQRNKGNFPGRFSGRQFSNSRSEMNVSTLELGDSALYLCASSSGGSREQYFGPGTRLTVT.

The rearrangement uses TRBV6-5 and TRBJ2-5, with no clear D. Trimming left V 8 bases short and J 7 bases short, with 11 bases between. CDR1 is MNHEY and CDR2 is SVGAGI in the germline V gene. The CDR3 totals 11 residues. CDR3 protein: CASVSGGTQYF. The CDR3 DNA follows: TGTGCCAGCGTCTCGGGTGGGACCCAGTACTTC.

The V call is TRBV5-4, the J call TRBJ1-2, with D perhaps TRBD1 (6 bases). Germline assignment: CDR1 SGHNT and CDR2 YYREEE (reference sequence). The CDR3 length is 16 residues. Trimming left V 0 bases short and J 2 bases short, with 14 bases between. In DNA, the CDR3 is TGTGCCAGCAGCTTGGATTTGTCGGACAGCAACTATGGCTACACCTTC. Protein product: CASSLDLSDSNYGYTF.

CDR3 sequence reads: CASSWGGSPLHF. The CDR3 coding sequence is TGTGCCAGCAGTTGGGGGGGGTCACCCCTCCACTTT. The chain couples TRBV27 to TRBJ1-6; maybe TRBD1 (5 bases). The germline CDR1 and CDR2 sequences are MNHEY and SMNVEV (reference sequence). The V end lost 4 bases, the J end lost 10 bases, and 8 bases lay between the germline ends. This CDR3 is built from 12 residues.

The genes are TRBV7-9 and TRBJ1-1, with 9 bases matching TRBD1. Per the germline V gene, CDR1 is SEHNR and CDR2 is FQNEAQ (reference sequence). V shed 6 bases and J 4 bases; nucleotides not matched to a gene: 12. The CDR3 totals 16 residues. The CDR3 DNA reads TGTGCCAGCAGAGGTGGGTGGACAGGGGTACCCACTGAAGCTTTCTTT. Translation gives CASRGGWTGVPTEAFF.

Written as DNA, the CDR3 is TGTGCCAGCAGCTCCTTAGAGTTTTCACCCCTCCACTTT. Translated, it gives CASSSLEFSPLHF. This chain uses TRBV3-1 (or the pseudogene TRBV3-2) with TRBJ1-6; D gene ambiguous. The V end was cut by 5 bases, the J end by 9 bases, with 11 bases between. The CDR3 covers 13 residues. Germline CDR1 is LGHDT and CDR2 is YNNKEL (reference sequence).

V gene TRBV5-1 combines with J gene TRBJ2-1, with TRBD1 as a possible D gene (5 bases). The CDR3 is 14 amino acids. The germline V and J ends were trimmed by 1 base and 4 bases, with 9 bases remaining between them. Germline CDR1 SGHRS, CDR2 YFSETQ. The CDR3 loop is CASSLPGLYNEQFF. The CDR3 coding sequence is TGCGCCAGCAGCTTGCCAGGGCTATACAATGAGCAGTTCTTC.

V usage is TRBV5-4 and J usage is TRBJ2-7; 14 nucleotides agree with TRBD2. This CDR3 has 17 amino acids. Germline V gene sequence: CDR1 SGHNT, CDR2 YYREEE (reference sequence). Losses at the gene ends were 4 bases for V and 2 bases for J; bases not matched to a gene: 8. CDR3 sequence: CASSAGTSGGRTYEQYF. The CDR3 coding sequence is TGTGCCAGCAGCGCCGGGACTAGCGGGGGCCGTACCTACGAGCAGTACTTC.

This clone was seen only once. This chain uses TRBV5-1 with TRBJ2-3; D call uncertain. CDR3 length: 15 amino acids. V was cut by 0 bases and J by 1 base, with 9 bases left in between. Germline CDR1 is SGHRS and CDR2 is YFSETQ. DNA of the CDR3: TGCGCCAGCAGCTTGGCTAGGGCTGGCACAGATACGCAGTATTTT. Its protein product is CASSLARAGTDTQYF.

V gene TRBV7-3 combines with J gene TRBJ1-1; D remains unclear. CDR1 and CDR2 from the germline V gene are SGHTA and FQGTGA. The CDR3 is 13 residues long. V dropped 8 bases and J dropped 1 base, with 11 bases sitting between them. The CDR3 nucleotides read TGTGCCAGCGCCCCCAGCAGGAACACTGAAGCTTTCTTT. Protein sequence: CASAPSRNTEAFF. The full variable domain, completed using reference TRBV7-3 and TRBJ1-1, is GAGVSQTPSNKVTEKGKYVELRCDPISGHTALYWYRQSLGQGPEFLIYFQGTGAADDSGLPNDRFFAVRPEGSVSTLKIQRTERGDSAVYLCASAPSRNTEAFFGQGTRLTVV.

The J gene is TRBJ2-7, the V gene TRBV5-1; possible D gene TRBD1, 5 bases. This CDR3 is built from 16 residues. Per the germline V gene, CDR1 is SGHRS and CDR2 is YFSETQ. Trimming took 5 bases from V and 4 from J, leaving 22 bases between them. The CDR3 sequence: CASSFTALTENYEQYF. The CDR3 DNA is TGCGCCAGCAGTTTTACCGCGTTGACAGAAAATTACGAGCAGTACTTC.